The rows below give T cell receptor beta chains drawn from one sample of a study of OX40 agonist ivuxolimab in advanced cancers. TCRdb's table, derived via immunoSEQ multiplex PCR, lists solely in-frame clones and lacks some. This sample has 70,000 or so clones, with 88% found just once. The sample in question was CD4+ or CD8+ T cells sorted from blood, obtained in a trial of the OX40 agonist ivuxolimab. The receptor source for this set is an adult with an advanced solid tumor such as melanoma, head and neck, liver or kidney cancer. CDR3s include the opening cysteine and the closing phenylalanine or tryptophan. For some rows the clone size is stated as once, few or many, or as a class when expanded; others skip it.

>.|TRBJ2-7|TRBV29-1
CSVEGTGEEQYF
>.|TRBJ2-5|TRBV4-3
CASSQVQGETQYF
>.|TRBJ1-2|TRBV6-1
CASSEGRGTYGYTF
>.|TRBJ1-1|TRBV7-2
CASSLVSGEAFF
>.|TRBJ1-2|TRBV6-1
CASRAGTATNYGYTF
>.|TRBJ1-1|TRBV7-2
CASSLELRIEAFF
>.|TRBJ1-2|TRBV29-1
CSVEDPRDRGKGYTF
>once|TRBJ2-1|TRBV18
CASSPPGPRDEQFF
>.|TRBJ2-2|TRBV19
CASNTANTGELFF
>.|TRBJ2-3|TRBV4-3
CASSQLAGQADTQYF
>.|TRBJ2-2|TRBV4-1
CASSPSRTSGILSTGELFF
>few|TRBJ2-3|TRBV7-9
CASSLGLAVDTQYF
>.|TRBJ1-2|TRBV28
CASSARDRENYGYTF
>.|TRBJ2-5|TRBV2
CASSIRGGVEETQYF
>once|TRBJ1-5|TRBV28
CASSVAEPQHF
>.|TRBJ2-5|TRBV5-1
CASSFGDIQETQYF
>.|TRBJ1-4|TRBV5-1
CASSLQGEKLFF
>.|TRBJ2-5|TRBV6-1
CASSESRGQETQYF
>.|TRBJ2-1|TRBV5-1
CASSFKGTSGIDEQFF
>.|TRBJ1-3|TRBV5-1
CASSSRTGDTGNTIYF
>.|TRBJ2-5|TRBV5-1
CASSPSRDRAIRIQETQYF
>.|TRBJ2-3|TRBV18
CASSPRSGNGGTDTQYF
>.|TRBJ2-1|TRBV9
CASSVKVAGGGEQFF
>.|TRBJ2-2|TRBV30
CAWRIRDRGTGELFF
>.|TRBJ1-1|TRBV30
CAWSVPRVSNTEAFF
>.|TRBJ1-4|TRBV10-3
CAISESGGKVFF
>once|TRBJ2-3|TRBV9
CASSVPRDPSTDTQYF
>.|TRBJ2-6|TRBV7-2
CASSLDTESSGANVLTF
>.|TRBJ2-1|TRBV5-1
CASSLDPGGTNEQFF
>.|TRBJ1-1|TRBV7-3
CASSPTPDTEAFF
>.|TRBJ2-3|TRBV23-1
CASVGRGACTDTQYF
>.|TRBJ1-2|TRBV28
CASSGTGAPNYGYTF
>.|TRBJ2-1|TRBV6-5
CASSRLAGDNEQFF
>.|TRBJ1-2|TRBV5-6
CASSPSGRSYYGYTF
>.|TRBJ2-7|TRBV5-4
CASSERGLAPQQYF
>few|TRBJ2-2|TRBV7-3
CASSSGGQGTTGELFF
>.|TRBJ2-3|TRBV10-3
CAINRQVSDTQYF
>.|TRBJ2-5|TRBV18
CASSLYGQGPETQYF
>.|TRBJ2-7|TRBV5-1
CASSLVGGGPYEQYF
>once|TRBJ1-1|TRBV6-5
CASSPRPLNTEAFF
>.|TRBJ1-3|TRBV10-3
CATRTGVGNTIYF
>.|TRBJ2-7|TRBV6-6
CASSWTRSSYEQYF
>.|TRBJ1-1|TRBV5-4
CASSRDFGQGGTEAFF
>few|TRBJ2-1|TRBV2
CASRRDHYNEQFF
>.|TRBJ1-4|TRBV9
CASSVGTGVNEKLFF
>.|TRBJ2-7|TRBV19
CASSPTPTSGVSYEQYF
>.|TRBJ2-3|TRBV29-1
CSATLEGDTQYF
>once|TRBJ1-1|TRBV27
CASSLSWGSKNTEAFF
>once|TRBJ2-7|TRBV2
CASRSGLAGGYEQYF
>.|TRBJ1-1|TRBV2
CASSGLWQANTEAFF
>.|TRBJ1-5|TRBV14
CASSQGAGAQHF
>.|TRBJ1-5|TRBV6-6
CASSYSDGGQPQHF
>.|TRBJ2-3|TRBV5-1
CASSPADTSTDTQYF